Listed below are T cell receptor beta chains from one sample, sequenced in a study of post-analysis software for immune sequencing data. One entry per CDR3 protein, called by TCRdb with MiXCR from the PCR reads. There are 750,000 to 950,000 distinct CDR3 sequences in the sample; about 53% occur only once, and around 4.5% lies in the top ten. Sample: blood. These receptors were obtained from a girl aged 10-17 years with multiple sclerosis. Each CDR3 is given with its conserved first and last residue. The order of the fields is V gene, clone size, J gene, D gene, CDR3 DNA, CDR3 protein. A D gene is named only where the DNA matches it firmly. Where a row states a size, it is once, few, many or the class of an expanded clone; other rows omit it.

V: TRBV10-3; size: NA; J: TRBJ2-5; D: TRBD1; DNA: TGTGCCATCAGTCCGGGACAGGGCTTGAGGGAGCAGTACTTC; CDR3: CAISPGQGLREQYF
V: TRBV18; size: few; J: TRBJ2-5; D: NA; DNA: TGTGCCAGCTCACCACGGGGTCTGGGAGAGACCCAGTACTTC; CDR3: CASSPRGLGETQYF
V: TRBV9; size: few; J: TRBJ2-1; D: NA; DNA: TGTGCCAGCAGCGTAGCTTGGGAGTTGGGTCGTGGGCAGTTCTTC; CDR3: CASSVAWELGRGQFF
V: TRBV7-9; size: once; J: TRBJ1-1; D: NA; DNA: TGTGCCAGCAGACCGGACAGCTTGAACACTGAAGCTTTCTTT; CDR3: CASRPDSLNTEAFF
V: TRBV12-3/TRBV12-4; size: few; J: TRBJ2-5; D: NA; DNA: TGTGCCAGCAGTTTATCGTCCAGGGAGACCCAGTACTTC; CDR3: CASSLSSRETQYF
V: TRBV5-1; size: NA; J: TRBJ2-1; D: NA; DNA: TGCGCCAGTATCGATGGCAGAGACAATGAGCAGTTCTTC; CDR3: CASIDGRDNEQFF
V: TRBV7-9; size: NA; J: TRBJ1-4; D: NA; DNA: TGTGCCAGCAGCTCGACCTGGACGGCAACTAATGAAAAACTGTTTTTT; CDR3: CASSSTWTATNEKLFF
V: TRBV4-1; size: NA; J: TRBJ2-7; D: NA; DNA: TGCGCCAGCAGCCAAGACAGCCTTACGCTTCCGGCCGAGCAGTACTTC; CDR3: CASSQDSLTLPAEQYF
V: TRBV12-3/TRBV12-4; size: NA; J: TRBJ2-1; D: TRBD2; DNA: TGTGCCAGCAGTTTAGCCCGACTAGCGGGAGGCCCCTACAATGAGCAGTTCTTC; CDR3: CASSLARLAGGPYNEQFF
V: TRBV10-3; size: NA; J: TRBJ2-1; D: TRBD2; DNA: TGTGCCATCAGTGATCCGGGGGGGCCGTACAATGAGCAGTTCTTC; CDR3: CAISDPGGPYNEQFF
V: TRBV29-1; size: NA; J: TRBJ1-2; D: NA; DNA: TGCAGCGTTGAGGCCGAGCATGGCTACACCTTC; CDR3: CSVEAEHGYTF
V: TRBV7-2; size: NA; J: TRBJ2-7; D: NA; DNA: TGTGCCAGCACCACTCGAGTGGGGGCTTACGAGCAGTACTTC; CDR3: CASTTRVGAYEQYF
V: TRBV6-1; size: NA; J: TRBJ2-7; D: NA; DNA: TGTGCCAGCAGTGAAGTGGCAGTCAACTACGAGCAGTACTTC; CDR3: CASSEVAVNYEQYF
V: TRBV3-1; size: NA; J: TRBJ2-7; D: NA; DNA: TGTGCCAGCAGCCTCCGAGGACTACGTACCTACGAGCAGTACTTC; CDR3: CASSLRGLRTYEQYF
V: TRBV5-1; size: NA; J: TRBJ2-3; D: TRBD1; DNA: TGCGCCAGCAGCTCCCACCCCAGACAGGGCTACACAGATACGCAGTATTTT; CDR3: CASSSHPRQGYTDTQYF
V: TRBV6-1; size: NA; J: TRBJ1-2; D: NA; DNA: TGTGCCAGCAAGGAGGAAGTAGCTATCGGCTACACCTTC; CDR3: CASKEEVAIGYTF
V: TRBV2; size: NA; J: TRBJ2-7; D: NA; DNA: TGTGCCAGCAGTGAAATCCAGGGAACAGGGAGGCTCCAGTACTTC; CDR3: CASSEIQGTGRLQYF
V: TRBV10-3; size: once; J: TRBJ1-2; D: TRBD1; DNA: TGTGCCATCAGTGGGGGGACAGGGGCTATGGACTATGGCTACACCTTC; CDR3: CAISGGTGAMDYGYTF
V: TRBV7-2; size: NA; J: TRBJ1-1; D: TRBD1; DNA: TGTGCCAGCAGCCCACGACAGGGGCCTCTTGAAGCTTTCTTT; CDR3: CASSPRQGPLEAFF
V: TRBV12-3/TRBV12-4; size: NA; J: TRBJ2-7; D: TRBD2; DNA: TGTGCCAGCACCTCGGGACTAGAATTTGGCGAGCAGTACTTC; CDR3: CASTSGLEFGEQYF
V: TRBV5-1; size: once; J: TRBJ2-5; D: TRBD2; DNA: TGCGCCAGCAGCGACGAGACACTAGCGGGAGTGGGGGCCCAGTACTTC; CDR3: CASSDETLAGVGAQYF
V: TRBV30; size: NA; J: TRBJ2-7; D: NA; DNA: TGTGCCTGGAACGTAGCGGAGTACAATGAGCAGTACTTC; CDR3: CAWNVAEYNEQYF
V: TRBV12-3/TRBV12-4; size: few; J: TRBJ2-3; D: NA; DNA: TGTGCCAGCAGTTTTAGCCATGCGGACAGTTCAGATACGCAGTATTTT; CDR3: CASSFSHADSSDTQYF
V: TRBV20-1; size: NA; J: TRBJ2-7; D: NA; DNA: TGCAGTGCTAGGGGTCCGCGCGGCAGCTCCTACGAGCAGTACTTC; CDR3: CSARGPRGSSYEQYF
V: TRBV11-2; size: few; J: TRBJ2-1; D: NA; DNA: TGTGCCAGCAGCTTACTGCTGAGACAGGTTGGCAATGAGCAGTTCTTC; CDR3: CASSLLLRQVGNEQFF
V: TRBV6-5; size: few; J: TRBJ2-7; D: TRBD2; DNA: TGTGCCAGCAGTAAGACTAGCGGGAGTTCCCACGAGCAGTACTTC; CDR3: CASSKTSGSSHEQYF
V: TRBV20-1; size: NA; J: TRBJ1-4; D: NA; DNA: TGCAGTGCTGACGGGGCCGCGGGCGGTGAAAAACTGTTTTTT; CDR3: CSADGAAGGEKLFF
V: TRBV29-1; size: few; J: TRBJ2-7; D: NA; DNA: TGCAGCGCCCAAGGGGACCAATACGAGCAGTACTTC; CDR3: CSAQGDQYEQYF
V: TRBV20-1; size: few; J: TRBJ2-3; D: NA; DNA: TGCAGTGCTAGCCTGGCAAGCACAGATACGCAGTATTTT; CDR3: CSASLASTDTQYF
V: TRBV10-3; size: few; J: TRBJ1-2; D: NA; DNA: TGTGCCATCAGTGAGCCAGGGACATACTATGGCTACACCTTC; CDR3: CAISEPGTYYGYTF
V: TRBV29-1; size: NA; J: TRBJ1-2; D: TRBD1; DNA: TGCAGCGTTGAATCACCGGGACAGGGAAGCTATGGCTACACCTTC; CDR3: CSVESPGQGSYGYTF
V: TRBV27; size: NA; J: TRBJ2-1; D: NA; DNA: TGTGCCAGCACCCCTGGAGAGTTTTACAATGAGCAGTTCTTC; CDR3: CASTPGEFYNEQFF
V: TRBV6-1; size: NA; J: TRBJ1-2; D: TRBD1; DNA: TGTGCCAGCGGTGGGAACAGGGGAGTCCCCGGGAACTATGGCTACACCTTC; CDR3: CASGGNRGVPGNYGYTF
V: TRBV9; size: few; J: TRBJ2-1; D: TRBD2; DNA: TGTGCCAGCAGCGTAGACGGGAGGGCCGGGAATGAGCAGTTCTTC; CDR3: CASSVDGRAGNEQFF
V: TRBV20-1; size: NA; J: TRBJ2-7; D: TRBD2; DNA: TGCAGTGCTAGAGAGTCTCGGCGGGGGGCGGTAAACTACGAGCAGTACTTC; CDR3: CSARESRRGAVNYEQYF
V: TRBV3-1; size: NA; J: TRBJ2-4; D: NA; DNA: TGTGCCAGCAGCCGCTCCTCCGGGCCCCGAGGCAAAAACATTCAGTACTTC; CDR3: CASSRSSGPRGKNIQYF
V: TRBV7-3; size: NA; J: TRBJ1-2; D: NA; DNA: TGTGCCAGCAGCTTAAAAGCTGGGCTCTATGGCTACACCTTC; CDR3: CASSLKAGLYGYTF
V: TRBV6-5; size: NA; J: TRBJ2-5; D: TRBD2; DNA: TGTGCCAGCAGTTACTCTCTAGCGGGAGGGAAAGGGGAGACCCAGTACTTC; CDR3: CASSYSLAGGKGETQYF
V: TRBV20-1; size: few; J: TRBJ2-6; D: NA; DNA: TGCAGTGCCGCGATGCCTGGGGCCAACGTCCTGACTTTC; CDR3: CSAAMPGANVLTF
V: TRBV20-1; size: few; J: TRBJ2-3; D: NA; DNA: TGCAGTGCTAGAGGGGGCGCGCAGTATTTT; CDR3: CSARGGAQYF
V: TRBV7-8; size: NA; J: TRBJ2-7; D: NA; DNA: TGTGCCAGCAGCCCCGGTGTCGGCCTCTACGAGCAGTACTTC; CDR3: CASSPGVGLYEQYF